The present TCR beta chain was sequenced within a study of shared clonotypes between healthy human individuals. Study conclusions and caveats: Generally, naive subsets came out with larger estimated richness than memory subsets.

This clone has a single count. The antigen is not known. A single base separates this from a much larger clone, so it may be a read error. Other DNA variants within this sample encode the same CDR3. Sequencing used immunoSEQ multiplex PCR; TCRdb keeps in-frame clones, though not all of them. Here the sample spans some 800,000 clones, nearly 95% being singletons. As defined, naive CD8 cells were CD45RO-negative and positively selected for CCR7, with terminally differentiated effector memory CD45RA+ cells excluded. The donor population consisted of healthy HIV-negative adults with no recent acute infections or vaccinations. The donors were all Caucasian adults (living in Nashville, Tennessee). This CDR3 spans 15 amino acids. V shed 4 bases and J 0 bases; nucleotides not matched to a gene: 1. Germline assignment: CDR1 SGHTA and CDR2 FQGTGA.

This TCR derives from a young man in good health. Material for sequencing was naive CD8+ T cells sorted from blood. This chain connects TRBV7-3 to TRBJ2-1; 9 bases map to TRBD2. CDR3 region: CASSYSGSSYNEQFF. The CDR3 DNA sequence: TGTGCCAGCAGCTATAGCGGGAGCTCCTACAATGAGCAGTTCTTC.